This is a list of T cell receptor beta chains from one sample in a study of metastatic and nonmetastatic thyroid tumors. TCRdb reanalyzed the PCR reads with MiXCR. The sample contains over 12,000 clones, 23% of which appear only once. The sequencing input was tumor tissue. The receptors here all came from a female donor with papillary thyroid cancer or a benign thyroid nodule (not recorded which). Some clones in this sample may be carry-over from other donors' samples. The CDR3 runs from the conserved cysteine through the conserved F or W. A D gene is named only where the DNA matches it firmly. Size is omitted from some rows. Given values are once, few, many or a class for expanded clones.

clone_size: many
j_call: TRBJ1-1
d_call: TRBD1
v_call: TRBV15
cdr3_nt: TGTGCCACCAGCAGAGGCGCCCAGGGGGGGAACACTGAAGCTTTCTTT
cdr3_aa: CATSRGAQGGNTEAFF

clone_size: many
j_call: TRBJ1-3
d_call: .
v_call: TRBV3-1
cdr3_nt: TGTGCCAGCACCTCCATTAGGGGGTCTGGAAACACCATATATTTT
cdr3_aa: CASTSIRGSGNTIYF

clone_size: many
j_call: TRBJ1-2
d_call: TRBD1
v_call: TRBV10-3
cdr3_nt: TGTGCCATCAGTGAGTTGGGGACAGGGGCAAGCGGCTACACCTTC
cdr3_aa: CAISELGTGASGYTF

clone_size: few
j_call: TRBJ2-7
d_call: .
v_call: TRBV6-1
cdr3_nt: TGTGCCAGCAGTCCGAGATACGAGCAGTACTTC
cdr3_aa: CASSPRYEQYF

clone_size: many
j_call: TRBJ1-1
d_call: .
v_call: TRBV4-1
cdr3_nt: TGCGCCAGCAGCCAAGGTGTCATGAACACTGAAGCTTTCTTT
cdr3_aa: CASSQGVMNTEAFF

clone_size: few
j_call: TRBJ2-7
d_call: TRBD2
v_call: TRBV19
cdr3_nt: TGTGCCAGTAGTATCTCGACTAGCGACTCCTACGAGCAGTACTTC
cdr3_aa: CASSISTSDSYEQYF

clone_size: many
j_call: TRBJ2-3
d_call: TRBD2
v_call: TRBV2
cdr3_nt: TGTGCCAGCAGTGGTCGGACTAGCGGGAGGAGGAAAGATACGCAGTATTTT
cdr3_aa: CASSGRTSGRRKDTQYF

clone_size: medium-sized
j_call: TRBJ2-7
d_call: .
v_call: TRBV6-2/TRBV6-3
cdr3_nt: TGTGCCAGCAGTTACCCAATTTTGAAGCGGGTCTCCTACGAGCAGTACTTC
cdr3_aa: CASSYPILKRVSYEQYF

clone_size: few
j_call: TRBJ1-1
d_call: TRBD1
v_call: TRBV2
cdr3_nt: TGTGCCAGCAGTGAAGCGCGGGGGACAGGTGAAGCTTTCTTT
cdr3_aa: CASSEARGTGEAFF

clone_size: many
j_call: TRBJ2-2
d_call: TRBD1
v_call: TRBV20-1
cdr3_nt: TGCAGTGCCACAGGGGCCGGGGAGCTGTTTTTT
cdr3_aa: CSATGAGELFF

clone_size: many
j_call: TRBJ1-5
d_call: .
v_call: TRBV28
cdr3_nt: TGTGCCAGCAGTTTATGGAACAGGGTCAAGGAGCCCCAGCATTTT
cdr3_aa: CASSLWNRVKEPQHF

clone_size: few
j_call: TRBJ2-2
d_call: TRBD1
v_call: TRBV20-1
cdr3_nt: TGCAGTGCTCCCAGACAGGGGGGGAACACCGGGGAGCTGTTTTTT
cdr3_aa: CSAPRQGGNTGELFF

clone_size: few
j_call: TRBJ2-3
d_call: .
v_call: TRBV6-1
cdr3_nt: TGTGCCAGCGCTTTGGACCCTCCTGGGGATACGCAGTATTTT
cdr3_aa: CASALDPPGDTQYF

clone_size: .
j_call: TRBJ2-1
d_call: TRBD1
v_call: TRBV6-2/TRBV6-3
cdr3_nt: TGTGCCAGCAACTTACCGGGACAGGGGGCTAATGAGCAGTTCTTC
cdr3_aa: CASNLPGQGANEQFF

clone_size: many
j_call: TRBJ2-5
d_call: TRBD2
v_call: TRBV20-1
cdr3_nt: TGCAGTGCTAGCCCGACTAGCGGGAGGGCCCGGGAGACCCAGTACTTC
cdr3_aa: CSASPTSGRARETQYF

clone_size: many
j_call: TRBJ2-3
d_call: TRBD1
v_call: TRBV5-4
cdr3_nt: TGTGCCAGCAGCTTATCATTGGACAGGGCGGGAGATACGCAGTATTTT
cdr3_aa: CASSLSLDRAGDTQYF

clone_size: medium-sized
j_call: TRBJ2-7
d_call: TRBD1
v_call: TRBV7-2
cdr3_nt: TGTGCCAGCAGCTTAGCCCCGGGACAGGCTTCCTACGAGCAGTACTTC
cdr3_aa: CASSLAPGQASYEQYF

clone_size: .
j_call: TRBJ2-7
d_call: .
v_call: TRBV7-2
cdr3_nt: TGTGCCAGCAGCTTTGGACGCGTGTCCTACGAGCAGTACTTC
cdr3_aa: CASSFGRVSYEQYF

clone_size: medium-sized
j_call: TRBJ2-6
d_call: .
v_call: TRBV6-2/TRBV6-3
cdr3_nt: TGTGCCAGCAGTTACTACTCTGGGGCCAACGTCCTGACTTTC
cdr3_aa: CASSYYSGANVLTF

clone_size: many
j_call: TRBJ1-2
d_call: TRBD1
v_call: TRBV11-2
cdr3_nt: TGTGCCAGCAGCGGGACAGGGGGCGGCTATGGCTACACCTTC
cdr3_aa: CASSGTGGGYGYTF

clone_size: once
j_call: TRBJ2-7
d_call: .
v_call: TRBV18
cdr3_nt: TGTGCCAGCTCACCGAAACAGTGGGTGAGCTCCTACGAGCAGTACTTC
cdr3_aa: CASSPKQWVSSYEQYF

clone_size: many
j_call: TRBJ1-5
d_call: .
v_call: TRBV19
cdr3_nt: TGTGCCAGTAGTATTTTCGACTTTAATAAGCCCCAGCATTTT
cdr3_aa: CASSIFDFNKPQHF

clone_size: many
j_call: TRBJ2-7
d_call: TRBD2
v_call: TRBV20-1
cdr3_nt: TGCAGTGCTAGAGATGGACTAGTGAGATACGAGCAGTACTTC
cdr3_aa: CSARDGLVRYEQYF